A single sample gave rise to the 6 T cell receptor beta chains below, sequenced in a study of TIL therapy for anti-PD-1-resistant metastatic lung cancer. Sequencing used immunoSEQ v3. The assay was immunoSEQ multiplex PCR, and TCRdb's table has in-frame clones only and misses some. This table holds approximately 45,000 clones, around 80% found once. The time point denotes: pre-treatment sample, taken before nivolumab and TIL therapy. The specimen was blood, collected at baseline. These receptors came from a man between 65 and 85 years old with non-small cell lung cancer.

The V and J genes are TRBV27 and TRBJ2-2, with TRBD2 as a possible D gene (5 bases). Germline values: CDR1 MNHEY, CDR2 SMNVEV (reference sequence). Trimming left V 4 bases short and J 5 bases short, with 14 bases between. The CDR3 is made up of 15 amino acids. The CDR3 region is CASSYEGGITGELFF. In nucleotides, the CDR3 is TGTGCCAGCAGTTATGAGGGTGGGATTACCGGGGAGCTGTTTTTT.

The chain joins TRBV9 to TRBJ1-2, with D possibly being TRBD1 (6 bases). The CDR3 is 14 amino acids. Trimming took 4 bases from V and 4 from J, leaving 14 bases between them. Germline V CDR1 and CDR2: SGDLS, YYNGEE. The DNA of the CDR3 is TGTGCCAGCAGCTCAGGGGAGAAACGCTATGGCTACACCTTC. It specifies CASSSGEKRYGYTF.

This rearrangement joins TRBV10-2 to TRBJ2-1, with 9 bases fitting TRBD1. V gave up 7 bases and J gave up 8 bases; unmatched junction bases: 21. CDR1 and CDR2 (germline): WSHSY, SAAADI. This CDR3 is 18 amino acids long. The CDR3 region is CASTGGDHRQGGMYEQFF. CDR3 coding DNA: TGCGCCAGCACGGGTGGAGACCATAGACAGGGGGGTATGTATGAGCAGTTCTTC.

Points on this clone: The same CDR3 arises from other DNA sequences in this sample as well. The chain is built from TRBV28 and TRBJ2-3; 8 bases are a match to TRBD2. CDR3 size: 15 residues. CDR1 and CDR2 from the germline V gene are MDHEN and SYDVKM. J lost 1 base, V lost 2 bases, and 2 bases had no gene match. The CDR3 region has the DNA TGTGCCAGCAGTTTAGCGGGGGGAGGCACAGATACGCAGTATTTT. Residues: CASSLAGGGTDTQYF.

The chain links TRBV30 to TRBJ2-7, with a weak D call TRBD2 (5 bases). The CDR3 consists of 17 residues. The V and J ends lost 3 bases and 1 base respectively, with 22 bases between them. Germline V gene data show CDR1 as GTSNPN and CDR2 as SVGIG (reference sequence). The CDR3 protein is CAWREASSVFRSYEQYF. CDR3 DNA: TGTGCCTGGAGGGAGGCTAGCAGCGTATTTAGATCCTACGAGCAGTACTTC.

V gene TRBV6-5 combines with J gene TRBJ2-7, with 11 positions matching TRBD2. The CDR3 extends over 15 amino acids. Trimming removed 2 bases from V and 2 bases from J; junction bases left unmatched: 2. CDR1 and CDR2 (germline): MNHEY, SVGAGI. CDR3 sequence: CASSYGTSGPYEQYF. In DNA, the CDR3 is TGTGCCAGCAGTTACGGGACTAGCGGACCCTACGAGCAGTACTTC.